These 18 T cell receptor beta chains were sequenced from one sample in a study of blood T cell repertoires in COVID-19. Sequenced by immunoSEQ multiplex PCR; TCRdb stores in-frame clones only, minus some. The sample lists approximately 500,000 clones, over 75% seen once, with 1.5% to 2% in the top ten. The specimen sequenced was PBMCs or T cells enriched from blood (not recorded which). Source of these receptors: a woman aged 40-49 years who had recovered from COVID-19.

The chain recombines TRBV4-3 with TRBJ1-5; D may be TRBD1 (5 bases). V was clipped by 0 bases and J by 4 bases, with 16 bases between them. Germline-derived CDR1 and CDR2 are LGHNA and YSLEER. The CDR3 loop spans 17 amino acids. CDR3 nucleotide sequence: TGCGCCAGCAGCCAAGATAGCGGGGGAGGGCCTAATCAGCCCCAGCATTTT. Residues: CASSQDSGGGPNQPQHF.

V and J are TRBV2 and TRBJ2-7; unclear D gene. V was pared by 5 bases and J by 0 bases, with 14 bases between. Germline assignment: CDR1 SNHLY and CDR2 FYNNEI. This CDR3 region has 15 residues. CDR3 coding DNA: TGTGCCAGCAGTCGACTCTTCCCGACCTCCTACGAGCAGTACTTC. It specifies CASSRLFPTSYEQYF.

The chain carries TRBV6-5 and TRBJ1-1; the match to TRBD1 covers 9 bases. CDR3 size: 12 residues. V trimming: 5 bases; J trimming: 8 bases; junction bases outside the gene matches: 3. The germline gives CDR1 MNHEY, CDR2 SVGAGI. CDR3 in amino acids: CASSNDRGEAFF. The CDR3 DNA reads TGTGCCAGCAGTAATGACAGGGGGGAAGCTTTCTTT.

DNA of the CDR3: TGCGCCAGCAGCTCGACAGAGAGCTCCTACGAGCAGTACTTC. This gives the protein CASSSTESSYEQYF. The chain has TRBV5-1 and TRBJ2-7, with a weak D call TRBD1 (5 bases). Trimming cost V 3 bases and J 0 bases, with 10 bases left between them. Germline V gene sequence: CDR1 SGHRS, CDR2 YFSETQ. This CDR3 has 14 amino acids.

This chain connects TRBV4-3 to TRBJ2-1; TRBD1 aligns across 9 bases. Looked up from germline, CDR1 is LGHNA and CDR2 is YSLEER. The V gene end was trimmed by 1 base and the J gene end by 7 bases; junction bases not matched to a gene: 5. This CDR3 spans 15 amino acids. Written as DNA, the CDR3 is TGCGCCAGCAGCCAAGGGACAGGGGAAAGAAATGAGCAGTTCTTC. It translates to CASSQGTGERNEQFF.

V gene TRBV5-1 combines with J gene TRBJ2-7, with 9 bases identical to TRBD1. V lost 1 base, J lost 2 bases, and 13 bases stayed unmatched. CDR1 is SGHRS, CDR2 YFSETQ, per germline. The CDR3 is made up of 18 amino acids. In DNA, the CDR3 is TGCGCCAGCAGCTTGTTTCCCGGACAGGGGCCGATGGCCTACGAGCAGTACTTC. Protein: CASSLFPGQGPMAYEQYF.

This chain links TRBV27 with TRBJ1-3; D might be TRBD1 (5 bases). Deletions cut 6 bases from V and 4 bases from J, with 19 bases between. The CDR3 loop spans 16 amino acids. The germline gives CDR1 MNHEY, CDR2 SMNVEV (reference sequence). The CDR3 sequence is CASSPPPGVRGNTIYF. For the CDR3, the DNA is TGTGCCAGCAGCCCCCCCCCGGGGGTGAGGGGAAACACCATATATTTT.

This clone came up once. V gene TRBV27 combines with J gene TRBJ2-7; no reliable D call. This CDR3 comprises 15 residues. CDR1 MNHEY and CDR2 SMNVEV come from the germline V gene (reference sequence). V lost 7 bases and J 7 bases, leaving 23 bases between the germline ends. In nucleotides, the CDR3 is TGTGCCAGCATCCCCCCGAGACACCCCTTAAGGGAGCAGTACTTC. Protein sequence: CASIPPRHPLREQYF.

The rearrangement joins TRBV24-1 to TRBJ1-2; no firm D call. The CDR3 sequence is 14 residues long. Germline V gene data show CDR1 as KGHDR and CDR2 as SFDVKD. V lost 1 base, J lost 7 bases, and 12 bases lay in between. The DNA for the CDR3 is TGTGCCACCAGTGATTTCTCCCGGGTTGGTGGCTACACCTTC. Translated, it gives CATSDFSRVGGYTF.

The chain is built from TRBV5-1 and TRBJ2-2; D is undetermined. The CDR3 runs 17 residues. Germline assignment: CDR1 SGHRS and CDR2 YFSETQ. With 0 bases removed from V and 4 bases from J, the gap between germline ends came to 16 bases. CDR3 DNA sequence: TGCGCCAGCAGCTTGGCCGGAGAGGCCTTGACCACCGGGGAGCTGTTTTTT. This translates into CASSLAGEALTTGELFF.

The chain uses TRBV6-5 and TRBJ1-5; 8 bases are shared with TRBD1. Per the germline V gene, CDR1 is MNHEY and CDR2 is SVGAGI. The CDR3 contains 15 residues. V shed 6 bases, J shed 0 bases, and the junction held 4 bases outside the gene matches. DNA for the CDR3: TGTGCCAGCAGCCGGGACAGGAATAGCAATCAGCCCCAGCATTTT. This translates into CASSRDRNSNQPQHF.

This chain joins TRBV6-6 and TRBJ2-7, with D uncertain. Between the trimmed V and J ends, which lost 0 bases and 0 bases, there was a span of 6 bases. This CDR3 has 14 residues. Germline values: CDR1 MNHNY, CDR2 SVGAGI (reference sequence). As DNA, the CDR3 is TGTGCCAGCAGTTACTCTCAGAACTCCTACGAGCAGTACTTC. Its protein is CASSYSQNSYEQYF.

This clone came up a few times. V is TRBV27 and J is TRBJ1-1, with TRBD1 as a possible D gene (6 bases). Germline assignment: CDR1 MNHEY and CDR2 SMNVEV (reference sequence). The ends were cut back, 7 bases at V and 6 bases at J, with 9 bases in the middle. This CDR3 spans 11 amino acids. The CDR3 loop reads CASTGQSEAFF. The CDR3 DNA sequence: TGTGCCAGCACTGGACAGTCTGAAGCTTTCTTT.

V gene TRBV12-3 or TRBV12-4 combines with J gene TRBJ2-2; maybe TRBD1 (6 bases). The ends were cut back, 11 bases at V and 3 bases at J, with 13 bases in the middle. The CDR3 runs to 13 residues. The CDR3 reads CAAAGAYTGELFF. CDR3 sequence (DNA): TGTGCCGCGGCAGGGGCTTACACCGGGGAGCTGTTTTTT.

The chain joins TRBV7-9 to TRBJ2-5, with 9 bases identical to TRBD2. In germline, CDR1 is SEHNR, CDR2 FQNEAQ (reference sequence). V lost 3 bases, J lost 1 base, and 3 bases stayed unmatched. The CDR3 is 15 residues long. CDR3 in DNA: TGTGCCAGCAGCTTCGGACTAGCGAGCCAAGAGACCCAGTACTTC. Encoded protein: CASSFGLASQETQYF.

This chain links TRBV4-3 with TRBJ2-7; D gene ambiguous. The V gene's germline CDR1 is LGHNA and CDR2 YSLEER. The CDR3 covers 15 residues. V was trimmed by 2 bases and J by 1 base, leaving 12 bases between them. CDR3: CASSQLAAPSYEQYF. DNA of the CDR3: TGCGCCAGCAGCCAATTGGCGGCCCCTTCCTACGAGCAGTACTTC.

V and J are TRBV30 and TRBJ2-7; 7 nucleotides align to TRBD1. V trimming: 4 bases; J trimming: 2 bases; junction bases outside the gene matches: 14. The CDR3 consists of 16 residues. CDR1 is GTSNPN and CDR2 is SVGIG in the germline V gene (reference sequence). CDR3 nucleotide sequence: TGTGCCTGGACCTTGGGGTGGGACAGCCCTACCTACGAGCAGTACTTC. It yields the protein CAWTLGWDSPTYEQYF.

The chain has TRBV4-3 and TRBJ1-4, with 7 bases aligning to TRBD1. Germline lookup yields CDR1 LGHNA and CDR2 YSLEER. CDR3 length: 17 residues. Germline trimming cut 2 bases from V and 8 bases from J; bases unmatched to any gene: 14. DNA for the CDR3: TGCGCCAGCAGCCAATCCTTGTCCGGGACAGAGTTGGAAAAACTGTTTTTT. This encodes CASSQSLSGTELEKLFF.